The clone carrying this TCR beta chain is a singleton in its sample. What it recognizes is unknown. Deletions cut 4 bases from V and 1 base from J, with 14 bases between. Looked up from germline, CDR1 is SGHNT and CDR2 is YYREEE (reference sequence). CDR3 size: 15 residues. Assays were performed on approximately 100,000 TCR templates per sample. The protocol was immunoSEQ multiplex PCR, while the TCRdb copy is restricted to in-frame clones and leaves out a portion. The data hold about 94,000 clones, with over 85% observed a single time. This sample is drawn from a study of siplizumab effects on memory and regulatory T cells. Study results and limitations: Suppressive function of proliferating Tregs from siplizumab cultures was not confirmed.

This clonotype originated in a human donor in good health. The V and J genes are TRBV5-4 and TRBJ1-1; possibly TRBD1 for D (5 bases). The sequenced material came from non-Treg CD4+ T cells sorted from blood. In DNA form, the CDR3 reads TGTGCCAGCAGCCCTCTAGGGACGAGGAACACTGAAGCTTTCTTT. Amino acid sequence: CASSPLGTRNTEAFF.